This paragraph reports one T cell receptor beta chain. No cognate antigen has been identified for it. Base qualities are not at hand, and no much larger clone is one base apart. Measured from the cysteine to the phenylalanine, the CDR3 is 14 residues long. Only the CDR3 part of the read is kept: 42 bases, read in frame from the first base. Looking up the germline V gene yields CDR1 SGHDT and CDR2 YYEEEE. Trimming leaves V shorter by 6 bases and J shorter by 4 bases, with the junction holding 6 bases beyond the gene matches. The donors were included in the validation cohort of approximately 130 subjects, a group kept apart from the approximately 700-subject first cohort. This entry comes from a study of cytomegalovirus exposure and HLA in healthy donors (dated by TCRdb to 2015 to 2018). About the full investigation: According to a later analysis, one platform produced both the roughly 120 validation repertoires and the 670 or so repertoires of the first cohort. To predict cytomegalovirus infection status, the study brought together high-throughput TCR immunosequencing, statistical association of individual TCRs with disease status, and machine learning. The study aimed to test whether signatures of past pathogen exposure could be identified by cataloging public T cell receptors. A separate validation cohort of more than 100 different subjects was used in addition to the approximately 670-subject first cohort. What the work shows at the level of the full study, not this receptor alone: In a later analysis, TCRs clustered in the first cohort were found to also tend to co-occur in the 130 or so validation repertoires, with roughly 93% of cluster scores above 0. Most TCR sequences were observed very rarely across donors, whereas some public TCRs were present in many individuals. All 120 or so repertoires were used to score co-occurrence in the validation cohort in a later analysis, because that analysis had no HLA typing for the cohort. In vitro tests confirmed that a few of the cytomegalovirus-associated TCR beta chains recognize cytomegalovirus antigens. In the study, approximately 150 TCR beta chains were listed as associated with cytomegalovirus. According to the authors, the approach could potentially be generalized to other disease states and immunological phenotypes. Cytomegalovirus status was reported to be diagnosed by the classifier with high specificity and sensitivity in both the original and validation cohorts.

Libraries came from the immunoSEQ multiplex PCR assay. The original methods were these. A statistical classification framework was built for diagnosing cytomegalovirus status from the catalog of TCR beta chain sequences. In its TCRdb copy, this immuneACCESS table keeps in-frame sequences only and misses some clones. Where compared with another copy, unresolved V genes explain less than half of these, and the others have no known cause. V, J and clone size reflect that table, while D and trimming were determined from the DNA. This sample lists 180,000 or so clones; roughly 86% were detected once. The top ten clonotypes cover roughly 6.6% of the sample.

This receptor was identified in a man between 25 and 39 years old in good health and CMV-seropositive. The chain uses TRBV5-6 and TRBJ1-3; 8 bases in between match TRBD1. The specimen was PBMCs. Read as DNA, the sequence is TGTGCCAGCAAGGCCAGGGGGCTCGGAAACACCATATATTTT. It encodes CASKARGLGNTIYF.